The 7 T cell receptor beta chains below were found in one sample sequenced in a study of glioma-infiltrating T cells. TCR alpha and beta CDR3 regions were amplified from RNA using iRepertoire nested multiplex PCR. TCRdb called the multiplex PCR reads again in MiXCR, with one record for every CDR3 protein. The data contain more than 350,000 distinct CDR3 sequences, roughly two fifths of them singletons. The source material was glioma tissue, nonneoplastic brain tissue, or PBMCs (not recorded which). The receptor set was obtained from a human donor with low-grade glioma or glioblastoma, undergoing nonglioma brain surgery, or in good health (not recorded which).

This clonotype was found a few times. The chain recombines TRBV7-6 with TRBJ2-7; D is perhaps TRBD2 (5 bases). Germline V CDR1 and CDR2: SGHVS, FNYEAQ. This CDR3 contains 12 residues. V was clipped by 4 bases and J by 5 bases, with 9 bases between them. The CDR3 is CASSSTGNEQYF. As DNA, the CDR3 is TGTGCCAGCAGCTCAACGGGGAACGAGCAGTACTTC. Variable domain in full (rest from reference TRBV7-6 and TRBJ2-7): GAGVSQSPRYKVTKRGQDVALRCDPISGHVSLYWYRQALGQGPEFLTYFNYEAQQDKSGLPNDRFSAERPEGSISTLTIQRTEQRDSAMYRCASSSTGNEQYFGPGTRLTVT.

With respect to this clonotype: At one end the junction does not follow the germline gene, possibly because of a read error. This sequence joins TRBV6-2 or TRBV6-3 and TRBJ2-7; 8 bases agree with TRBD2. Germline V gene lookup returns CDR1 MNHEY and CDR2 SVGEGT. The CDR3 is 16 residues long. The DNA for the CDR3 is TGTGCCAGCAGGCCCGGATGGCTAGCGGGTTTCTACGAGCGGTACTTC. Translating gives CASRPGWLAGFYERYF.

The V gene is TRBV14, the J gene TRBJ2-6, with no clear D. CDR1 is SGHDN and CDR2 is FVKESK in the germline V gene. V gave up 3 bases and J gave up 0 bases, with 9 bases separating them. The CDR3 is 16 amino acids. In nucleotides, the CDR3 is TGTGCCAGCAGCCAGGCACAACTCTCTGGGGCCAACGTCCTGACTTTC. Its protein product is CASSQAQLSGANVLTF. The entire variable domain, with the rest obtained from reference TRBV14 and TRBJ2-6, is as follows: EAGVTQFPSHSVIEKGQTVTLRCDPISGHDNLYWYRRVMGKEIKFLLHFVKESKQDESGMPNNRFLAERTGGTYSTLKVQPAELEDSGVYFCASSQAQLSGANVLTFGAGSRLTVL.

This clonotype was observed many times. CDR3 in amino acids: CASSWTGLGDTEAFF. CDR3 coding DNA: TGTGCCAGCAGTTGGACAGGGTTGGGGGACACTGAAGCTTTCTTT. This rearrangement joins TRBV6-1 to TRBJ1-1; TRBD1 matches 8 bases. The CDR3 extends over 15 amino acids. Per germline, CDR1 MNHNS and CDR2 SASEGT. Trimming at V came to 5 bases and at J to 3 bases, leaving 8 bases not matched to a gene.

The chain carries TRBV13 and TRBJ1-3; 7 bases align to TRBD1. The V gene's germline CDR1 is PRHDT and CDR2 FYEKMQ (reference sequence). J was trimmed by 4 bases and V by 4 bases; bases with no gene match: 7. The CDR3 consists of 15 residues. CDR3 protein: CASSSSRQGGNTIYF. The CDR3, as DNA: TGTGCCAGCAGCTCCTCCCGACAGGGAGGAAACACCATATATTTT. Full variable domain (outside the CDR3, taken from reference TRBV13 and TRBJ1-3): AAGVIQSPRHLIKEKRETATLKCYPIPRHDTVYWYQQGPGQDPQFLISFYEKMQSDKGSIPDRFSAQQFSDYHSELNMSSLELGDSALYFCASSSSRQGGNTIYFGEGSWLTVV.

The gene calls are TRBV3-1 and TRBJ2-7; 10 positions agree with TRBD2. Trimming at V came to 4 bases and at J to 7 bases, leaving 16 bases not matched to a gene. The CDR3 runs to 17 residues. Germline CDR1 is LGHDT and CDR2 is YNNKEL (reference sequence). The chain's CDR3 is CASSPPGLARPSSEQYF. CDR3 in DNA: TGTGCCAGCAGCCCACCGGGACTAGCGAGACCCTCTTCGGAGCAGTACTTC.

This chain connects TRBV20-1 to TRBJ2-7; 7 bases align to TRBD1. Germline assignment: CDR1 DFQATT and CDR2 SNEGSKA (reference sequence). Losses at the gene ends were 5 bases for V and 7 bases for J; bases not matched to a gene: 8. This CDR3 is built from 12 residues. CDR3 sequence: CSAQTGLWEQYF. DNA for the CDR3: TGCAGTGCTCAGACAGGGTTGTGGGAGCAGTACTTC.